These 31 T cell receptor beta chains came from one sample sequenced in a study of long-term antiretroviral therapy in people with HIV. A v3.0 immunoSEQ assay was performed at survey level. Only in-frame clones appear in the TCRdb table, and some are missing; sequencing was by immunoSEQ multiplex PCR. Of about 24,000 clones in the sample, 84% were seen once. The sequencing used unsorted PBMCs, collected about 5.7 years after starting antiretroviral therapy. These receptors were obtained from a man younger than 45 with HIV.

The CDR3 DNA is TGTGCCAGCAGCTTAGGGGCTTCGCCTGGAAACACCATATATTTT. Protein sequence: CASSLGASPGNTIYF. The J gene is TRBJ1-3, the V gene TRBV7-9, with no clear D. Trimming shortened V by 1 base and J by 2 bases, and 9 bases separated the two germline ends. The CDR3 extends over 15 amino acids. CDR1 is SEHNR and CDR2 is FQNEAQ in the germline V gene (reference sequence).

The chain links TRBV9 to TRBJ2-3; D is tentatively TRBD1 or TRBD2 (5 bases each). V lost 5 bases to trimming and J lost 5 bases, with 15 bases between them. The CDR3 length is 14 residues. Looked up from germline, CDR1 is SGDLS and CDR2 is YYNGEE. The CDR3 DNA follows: TGTGCCAGCAGTACACGAGGGGTAGGAGATACGCAGTATTTT. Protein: CASSTRGVGDTQYF.

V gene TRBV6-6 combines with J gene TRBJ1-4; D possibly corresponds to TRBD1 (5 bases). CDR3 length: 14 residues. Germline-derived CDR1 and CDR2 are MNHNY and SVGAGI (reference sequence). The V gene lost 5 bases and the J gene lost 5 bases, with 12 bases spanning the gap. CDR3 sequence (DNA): TGTGCCAGCAGTCGAGGGACGGCGAATGAAAAACTGTTTTTT. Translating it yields CASSRGTANEKLFF.

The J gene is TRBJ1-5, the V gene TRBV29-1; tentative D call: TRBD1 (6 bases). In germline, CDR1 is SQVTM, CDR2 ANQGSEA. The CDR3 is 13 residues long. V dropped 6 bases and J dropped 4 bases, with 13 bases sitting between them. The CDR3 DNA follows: TGCAGCGTGGGGGGGGGCGCAAATCAGCCCCAGCATTTT. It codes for CSVGGGANQPQHF.

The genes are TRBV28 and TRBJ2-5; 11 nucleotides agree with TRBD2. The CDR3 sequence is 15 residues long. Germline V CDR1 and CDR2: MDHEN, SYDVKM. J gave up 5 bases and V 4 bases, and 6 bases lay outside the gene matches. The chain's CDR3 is CASSSPASGRETQYF. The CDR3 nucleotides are TGTGCCAGCAGTTCCCCGGCTAGCGGGAGGGAGACCCAGTACTTC. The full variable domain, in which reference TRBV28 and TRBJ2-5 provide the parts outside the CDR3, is DVKVTQSSRYLVKRTGEKVFLECVQDMDHENMFWYRQDPGLGLRLIYFSYDVKMKEKGDIPEGYSVSREKKERFSLILESASTNQTSMYLCASSSPASGRETQYFGPGTRLLVL.

The CDR3 DNA sequence: TGTGCCACCAGCGGGGCCCTTGGGAGCAATCAGCCCCAGCATTTT. It specifies CATSGALGSNQPQHF. The chain joins TRBV15 to TRBJ1-5, with D possibly TRBD1 on 5 matching bases. Germline V gene sequence: CDR1 LNHNV, CDR2 YYDKDF (reference sequence). The CDR3 loop spans 15 amino acids. V was shortened by 5 bases and J by 1 base, with 12 bases between the two germline ends.

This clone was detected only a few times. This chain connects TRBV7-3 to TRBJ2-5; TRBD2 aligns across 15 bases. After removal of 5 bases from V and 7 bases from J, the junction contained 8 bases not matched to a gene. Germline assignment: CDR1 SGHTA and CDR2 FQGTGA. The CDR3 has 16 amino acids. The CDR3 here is CASSAGTSGGQGTQYF. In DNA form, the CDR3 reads TGTGCCAGCAGCGCCGGGACTAGCGGGGGGCAGGGGACCCAGTACTTC.

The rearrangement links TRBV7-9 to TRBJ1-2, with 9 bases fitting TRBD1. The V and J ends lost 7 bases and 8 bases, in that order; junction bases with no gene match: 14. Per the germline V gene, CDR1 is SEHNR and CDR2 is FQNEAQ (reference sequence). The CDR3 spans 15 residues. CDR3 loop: CASNRDRDIHYGYTF. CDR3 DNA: TGTGCCAGCAATCGGGACAGGGACATCCATTACGGCTACACCTTC. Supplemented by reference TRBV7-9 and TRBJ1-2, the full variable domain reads DTGVSQNPRHKITKRGQNVTFRCDPISEHNRLYWYRQTLGQGPEFLTYFQNEAQLEKSRLLSDRFSAERPKGSFSTLEIQRTEQGDSAMYLCASNRDRDIHYGYTFGSGTRLTVV.

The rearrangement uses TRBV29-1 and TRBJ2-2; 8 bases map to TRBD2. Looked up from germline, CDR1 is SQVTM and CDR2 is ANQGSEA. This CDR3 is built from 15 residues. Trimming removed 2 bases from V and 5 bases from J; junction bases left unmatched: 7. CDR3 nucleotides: TGCAGCGTTGAATTTGCCTCGGGGGGGACCGGGGAGCTGTTTTTT. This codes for CSVEFASGGTGELFF.

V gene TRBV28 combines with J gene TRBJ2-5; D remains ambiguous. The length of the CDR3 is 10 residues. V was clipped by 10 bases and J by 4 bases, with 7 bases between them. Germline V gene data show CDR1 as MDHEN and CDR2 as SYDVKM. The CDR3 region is CATSTETQYF. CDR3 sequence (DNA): TGTGCCACCAGCACAGAGACCCAGTACTTC.

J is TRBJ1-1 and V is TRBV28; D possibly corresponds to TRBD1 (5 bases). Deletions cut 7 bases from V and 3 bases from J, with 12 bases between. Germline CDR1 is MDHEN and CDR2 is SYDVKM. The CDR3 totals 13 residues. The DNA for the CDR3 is TGTGCCAGCATAGAAGGGGCTGACACTGAAGCTTTCTTT. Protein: CASIEGADTEAFF.

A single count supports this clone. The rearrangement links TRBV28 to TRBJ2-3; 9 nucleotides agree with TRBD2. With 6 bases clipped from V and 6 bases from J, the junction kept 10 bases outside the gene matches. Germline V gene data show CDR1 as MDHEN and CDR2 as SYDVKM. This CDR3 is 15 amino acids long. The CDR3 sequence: CASSSPSGRWDTQYF. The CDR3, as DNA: TGTGCCAGCAGCTCCCCAAGCGGGAGGTGGGATACGCAGTATTTT.

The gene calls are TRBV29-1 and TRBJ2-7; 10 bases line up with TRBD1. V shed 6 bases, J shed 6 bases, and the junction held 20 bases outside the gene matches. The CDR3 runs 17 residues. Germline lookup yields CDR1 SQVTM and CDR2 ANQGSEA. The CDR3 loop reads CSVVPGQGSVFASEQYF. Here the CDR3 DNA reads TGCAGCGTGGTGCCGGGACAGGGGTCGGTATTTGCGAGCGAGCAGTACTTC.

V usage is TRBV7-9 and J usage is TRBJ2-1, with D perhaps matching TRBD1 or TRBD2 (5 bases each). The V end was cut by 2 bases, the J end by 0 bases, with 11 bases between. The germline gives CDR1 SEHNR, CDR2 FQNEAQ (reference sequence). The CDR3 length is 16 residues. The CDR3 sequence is CASSLSGTLSYNEQFF. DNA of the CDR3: TGTGCCAGCAGCTTATCGGGGACCCTCTCCTACAATGAGCAGTTCTTC.

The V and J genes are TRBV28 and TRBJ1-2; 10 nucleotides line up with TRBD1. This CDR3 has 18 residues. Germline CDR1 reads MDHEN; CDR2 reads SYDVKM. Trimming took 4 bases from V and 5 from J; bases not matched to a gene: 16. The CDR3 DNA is TGTGCCAGCAGTTCAGGGGACAGGGGAGACTCTGTACGATATGGCTACACCTTC. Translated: CASSSGDRGDSVRYGYTF.

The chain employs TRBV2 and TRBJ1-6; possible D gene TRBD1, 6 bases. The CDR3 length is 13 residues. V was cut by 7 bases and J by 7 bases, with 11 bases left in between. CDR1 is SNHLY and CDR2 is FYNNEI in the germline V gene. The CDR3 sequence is CASNRDLNSPLHF. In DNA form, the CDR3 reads TGTGCCAGCAACAGGGACCTAAATTCACCCCTCCACTTT. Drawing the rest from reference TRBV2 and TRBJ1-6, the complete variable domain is EPEVTQTPSHQVTQMGQEVILRCVPISNHLYFYWYRQILGQKVEFLVSFYNNEISEKSEIFDDQFSVERPDGSNFTLKIRSTKLEDSAMYFCASNRDLNSPLHFGNGTRLTVT.

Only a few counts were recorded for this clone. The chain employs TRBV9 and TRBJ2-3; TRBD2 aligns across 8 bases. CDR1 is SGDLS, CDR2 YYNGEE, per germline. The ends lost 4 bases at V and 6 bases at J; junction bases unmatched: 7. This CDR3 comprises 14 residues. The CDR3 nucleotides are TGTGCCAGCAGCCCTGGGACTAGGTTTGATACGCAGTATTTT. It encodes CASSPGTRFDTQYF.

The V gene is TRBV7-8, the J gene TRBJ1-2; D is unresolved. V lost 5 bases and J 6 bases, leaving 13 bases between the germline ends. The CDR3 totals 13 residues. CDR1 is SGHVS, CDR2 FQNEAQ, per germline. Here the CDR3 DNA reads TGTGCCAGCAGCCCGCCAACGGGTCATGGCTACACCTTC. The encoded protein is CASSPPTGHGYTF.

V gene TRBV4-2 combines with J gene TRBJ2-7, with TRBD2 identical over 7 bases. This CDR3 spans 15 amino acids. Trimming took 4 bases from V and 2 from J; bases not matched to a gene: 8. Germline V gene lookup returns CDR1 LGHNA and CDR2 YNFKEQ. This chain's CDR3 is CASSPTIGLAYEQYF. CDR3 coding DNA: TGTGCCAGCAGCCCGACAATCGGACTAGCCTACGAGCAGTACTTC.

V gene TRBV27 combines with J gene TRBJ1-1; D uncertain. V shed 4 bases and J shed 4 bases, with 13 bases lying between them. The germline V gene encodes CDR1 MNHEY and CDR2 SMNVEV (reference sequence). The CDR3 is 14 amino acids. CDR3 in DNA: TGTGCCAGCAGTTCGGACGGTTTGAGCACTGAAGCTTTCTTT. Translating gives CASSSDGLSTEAFF.

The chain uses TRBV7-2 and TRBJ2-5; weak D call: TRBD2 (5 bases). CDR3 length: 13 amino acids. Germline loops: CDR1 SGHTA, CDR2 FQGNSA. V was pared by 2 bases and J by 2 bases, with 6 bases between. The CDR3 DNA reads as TGTGCCAGCAGCTTAACTAGACAAGAGACCCAGTACTTC. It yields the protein CASSLTRQETQYF.

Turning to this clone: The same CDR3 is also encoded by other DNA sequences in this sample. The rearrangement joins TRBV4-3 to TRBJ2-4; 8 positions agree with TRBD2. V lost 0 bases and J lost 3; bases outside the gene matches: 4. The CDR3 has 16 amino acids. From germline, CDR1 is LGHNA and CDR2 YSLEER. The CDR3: CASSQEGGGNKNIQYF. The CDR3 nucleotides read TGCGCCAGCAGCCAAGAAGGCGGGGGGAACAAAAACATTCAGTACTTC.

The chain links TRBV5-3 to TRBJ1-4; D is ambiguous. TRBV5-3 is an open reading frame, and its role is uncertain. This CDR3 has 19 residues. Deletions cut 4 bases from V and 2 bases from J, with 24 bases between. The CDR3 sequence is CARSRGTRHRNTTNEKLFF. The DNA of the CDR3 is TGTGCCAGAAGCCGAGGCACGAGACATAGGAATACTACTAATGAAAAACTGTTTTTT.

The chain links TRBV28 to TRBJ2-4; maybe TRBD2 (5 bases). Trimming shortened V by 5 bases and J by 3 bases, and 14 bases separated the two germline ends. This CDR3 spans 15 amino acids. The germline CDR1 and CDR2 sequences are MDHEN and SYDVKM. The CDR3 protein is CASSPGLRVKNIQYF. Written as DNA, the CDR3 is TGTGCCAGCAGTCCCGGACTTCGGGTCAAAAACATTCAGTACTTC. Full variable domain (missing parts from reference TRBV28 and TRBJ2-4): DVKVTQSSRYLVKRTGEKVFLECVQDMDHENMFWYRQDPGLGLRLIYFSYDVKMKEKGDIPEGYSVSREKKERFSLILESASTNQTSMYLCASSPGLRVKNIQYFGAGTRLSVL.

The CDR3 region has the DNA TGTGCCAGCAGTTTCGTCGACAGGAGGTATGGCTACACCTTC. This codes for CASSFVDRRYGYTF. The chain recombines TRBV27 with TRBJ1-2, with a weak D call TRBD1 (6 bases). CDR1 MNHEY and CDR2 SMNVEV come from the germline V gene (reference sequence). The germline V and J ends were trimmed by 3 bases and 5 bases, with 13 bases remaining between them. This CDR3 is 14 amino acids long.

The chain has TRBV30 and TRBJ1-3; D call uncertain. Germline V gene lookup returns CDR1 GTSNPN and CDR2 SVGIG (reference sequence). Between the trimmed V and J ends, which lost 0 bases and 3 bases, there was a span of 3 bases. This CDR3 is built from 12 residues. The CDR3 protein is CAWSVRGNTIYF. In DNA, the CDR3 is TGTGCCTGGAGTGTACGTGGAAACACCATATATTTT.

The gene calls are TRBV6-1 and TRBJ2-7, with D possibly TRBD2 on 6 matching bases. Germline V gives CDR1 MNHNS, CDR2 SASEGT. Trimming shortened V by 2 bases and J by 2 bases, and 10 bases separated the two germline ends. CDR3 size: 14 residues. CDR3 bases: TGTGCCAGCAGTGAATCCCCGGGGGCCTACGAGCAGTACTTC. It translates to CASSESPGAYEQYF.

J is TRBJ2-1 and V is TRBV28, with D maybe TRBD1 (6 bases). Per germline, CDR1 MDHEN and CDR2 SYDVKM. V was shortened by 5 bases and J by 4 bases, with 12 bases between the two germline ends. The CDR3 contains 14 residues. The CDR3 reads CASSGRTGYNEQFF. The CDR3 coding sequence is TGTGCCAGCAGTGGAAGAACAGGGTACAATGAGCAGTTCTTC.

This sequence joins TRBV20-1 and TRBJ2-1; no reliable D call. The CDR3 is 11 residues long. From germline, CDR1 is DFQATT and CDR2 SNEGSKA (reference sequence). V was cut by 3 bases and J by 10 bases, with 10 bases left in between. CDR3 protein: CSASGPPEQFF. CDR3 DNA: TGCAGTGCTAGTGGCCCTCCAGAGCAGTTCTTC.

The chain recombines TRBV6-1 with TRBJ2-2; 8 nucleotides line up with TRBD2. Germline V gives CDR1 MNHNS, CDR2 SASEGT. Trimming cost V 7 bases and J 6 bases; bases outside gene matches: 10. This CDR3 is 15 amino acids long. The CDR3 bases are TGTGCCAGCAAGTATACTAGCGGTACATCCGGGGAGCTGTTTTTT. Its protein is CASKYTSGTSGELFF.

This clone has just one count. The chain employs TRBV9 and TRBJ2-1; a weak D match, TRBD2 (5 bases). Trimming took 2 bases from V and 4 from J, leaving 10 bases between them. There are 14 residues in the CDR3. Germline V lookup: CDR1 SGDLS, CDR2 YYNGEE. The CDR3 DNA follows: TGTGCCAGCAGCGTCGGCGGCGGGTACAATGAGCAGTTCTTC. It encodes CASSVGGGYNEQFF.